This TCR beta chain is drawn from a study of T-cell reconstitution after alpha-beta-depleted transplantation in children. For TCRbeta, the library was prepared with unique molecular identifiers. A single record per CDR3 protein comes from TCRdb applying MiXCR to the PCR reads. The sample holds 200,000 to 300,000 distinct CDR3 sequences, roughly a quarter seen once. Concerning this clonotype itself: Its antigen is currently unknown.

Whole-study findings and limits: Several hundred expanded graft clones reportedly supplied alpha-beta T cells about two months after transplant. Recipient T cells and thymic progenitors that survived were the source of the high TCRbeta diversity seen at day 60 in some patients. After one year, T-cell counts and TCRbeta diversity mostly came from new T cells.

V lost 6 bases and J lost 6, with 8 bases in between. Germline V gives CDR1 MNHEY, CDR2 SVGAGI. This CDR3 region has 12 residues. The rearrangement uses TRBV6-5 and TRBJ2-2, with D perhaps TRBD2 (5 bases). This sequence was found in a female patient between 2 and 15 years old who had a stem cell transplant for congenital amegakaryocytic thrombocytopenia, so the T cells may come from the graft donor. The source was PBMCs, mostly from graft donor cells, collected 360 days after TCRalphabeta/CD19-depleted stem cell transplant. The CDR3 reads CASRPGAGELFF. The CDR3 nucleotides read TGTGCCAGCAGACCCGGGGCCGGGGAGCTGTTTTTT.